The 12 T cell receptor beta chains given below trace back to one sample, sequenced in a study of technical replicates of blood from a handful of donors. The table came from immunoSEQ multiplex PCR; TCRdb's copy has only in-frame clones and leaves some out. The sample yields 85,000 to 90,000 clones, about nine tenths seen once. The source material was T cells isolated from PBMCs. Receptor source: a human donor in good health.

The count of this clone is one. The chain uses TRBV30 and TRBJ2-4; TRBD2 matches 7 bases. J was trimmed by 6 bases and V by 3 bases; bases with no gene match: 14. Germline V gene data show CDR1 as GTSNPN and CDR2 as SVGIG (reference sequence). The CDR3 length is 16 residues. The CDR3 nucleotides read TGTGCCTGGAGAGCATTTAGCGGGCATCTAAGAAACATTCAGTACTTC. This encodes CAWRAFSGHLRNIQYF.

CDR3 region: CASSSPGLAGGPYEQFF. In DNA form, the CDR3 reads TGTGCCAGCAGCTCGCCGGGACTAGCGGGAGGGCCTTATGAGCAGTTCTTC. The chain carries TRBV7-9 and TRBJ2-1; 16 bases agree with TRBD2. V trimming: 4 bases; J trimming: 8 bases; junction bases outside the gene matches: 8. Germline CDR1 is SEHNR and CDR2 is FQNEAQ (reference sequence). The CDR3 runs 17 residues.

The DNA of the CDR3 is TGTGCCAGCTCACCTCGGGCAGCGGGACTCCCAGATACGCAGTATTTT. This gives the protein CASSPRAAGLPDTQYF. The chain links TRBV18 to TRBJ2-3, with 7 bases matching TRBD2. Germline V gene data show CDR1 as KGHSH and CDR2 as LQKENI. V was clipped by 3 bases and J by 4 bases; unmatched bases: 10. The CDR3 loop spans 16 amino acids.

V gene TRBV5-1 combines with J gene TRBJ1-2; D not certain. V was pared by 4 bases and J by 6 bases, with 19 bases between. This CDR3 has 15 residues. Looked up from germline, CDR1 is SGHRS and CDR2 is YFSETQ. The DNA for the CDR3 is TGCGCCAGCAGCCCCATCAAAGGTTGGGGAGATGGCTACACCTTC. Its protein is CASSPIKGWGDGYTF. Filled out from reference TRBV5-1 and TRBJ1-2, the complete variable domain reads KAGVTQTPRYLIKTRGQQVTLSCSPISGHRSVSWYQQTPGQGLQFLFEYFSETQRNKGNFPGRFSGRQFSNSRSEMNVSTLELGDSALYLCASSPIKGWGDGYTFGSGTRLTVV.

The rearrangement uses TRBV28 and TRBJ2-7, with 10 bases identical to TRBD1. There are 16 residues in the CDR3. V shed 6 bases, J shed 4 bases, and the junction held 12 bases outside the gene matches. CDR1 is MDHEN, CDR2 SYDVKM, per germline. CDR3: CASSPVGGQGIYEQYF. CDR3 in DNA: TGTGCCAGCAGCCCCGTAGGGGGACAGGGGATATACGAGCAGTACTTC.

The gene calls are TRBV29-1 and TRBJ2-1, with D perhaps TRBD1 (5 bases). CDR1 and CDR2 (germline): SQVTM, ANQGSEA. V was cut by 5 bases and J by 4 bases, with 9 bases left in between. The CDR3 is 12 amino acids. CDR3 sequence (DNA): TGCAGCGTTAAGACAGAATACAATGAGCAGTTCTTC. It encodes CSVKTEYNEQFF.

The J gene is TRBJ2-5, the V gene TRBV5-1, with TRBD2 matching over 7 bases. The CDR3 covers 15 residues. Germline V gene lookup returns CDR1 SGHRS and CDR2 YFSETQ. Trimming took 4 bases from V and 5 from J; bases not matched to a gene: 11. The CDR3 loop is CASSAGGLVGETQYF. In nucleotides, the CDR3 is TGCGCCAGCAGCGCCGGAGGACTAGTCGGGGAGACCCAGTACTTC.

The chain combines TRBV27 with TRBJ2-1, with D perhaps matching TRBD2 (5 bases). Trimming left V 7 bases short and J 3 bases short, with 16 bases between. CDR3 length: 15 amino acids. Germline V CDR1 and CDR2: MNHEY, SMNVEV (reference sequence). CDR3 DNA: TGTGCCAGCACCCCTCGTAGCGAGAGCTACAATGAGCAGTTCTTC. Amino acids: CASTPRSESYNEQFF.

The sample holds one count of this clone. The chain recombines TRBV27 with TRBJ2-7; 9 nucleotides line up with TRBD1. The V segment lost 1 base and the J segment 2 bases; nucleotides outside the gene matches: 6. The CDR3 covers 16 residues. In germline, CDR1 is MNHEY, CDR2 SMNVEV (reference sequence). CDR3 DNA sequence: TGTGCCAGCAGTTTATTACCGGGACAGGGAGCCTACGAGCAGTACTTC. Protein product: CASSLLPGQGAYEQYF.

This chain uses TRBV2 with TRBJ2-7, with 10 bases matching TRBD1. Germline V lookup: CDR1 SNHLY, CDR2 FYNNEI. The CDR3 loop spans 14 amino acids. The V gene end was trimmed by 5 bases and the J gene end by 7 bases; junction bases not matched to a gene: 8. The CDR3 here is CASSPGQGIGEQYF. CDR3 bases: TGTGCCAGCAGTCCGGGACAGGGGATTGGGGAGCAGTACTTC.

V is TRBV6-5 and J is TRBJ2-7; D is uncertain. Germline V lookup: CDR1 MNHEY, CDR2 SVGAGI. The CDR3 is made up of 16 amino acids. V lost 2 bases and J 0 bases, leaving 14 bases between the germline ends. CDR3 sequence reads: CASSYGYSHPSYEQYF. In DNA, the CDR3 is TGTGCCAGCAGTTACGGATACAGTCATCCCTCCTACGAGCAGTACTTC.

This chain connects TRBV2 to TRBJ1-1; no clear D gene. The V and J ends lost 6 bases and 6 bases respectively, with 23 bases between them. Germline V gives CDR1 SNHLY, CDR2 FYNNEI. CDR3 length equals 16 residues. CDR3 loop: CASRDLRRGQEAEAFF. The CDR3 DNA reads as TGTGCCAGCAGGGACCTCAGGCGCGGGCAGGAGGCTGAAGCTTTCTTT.